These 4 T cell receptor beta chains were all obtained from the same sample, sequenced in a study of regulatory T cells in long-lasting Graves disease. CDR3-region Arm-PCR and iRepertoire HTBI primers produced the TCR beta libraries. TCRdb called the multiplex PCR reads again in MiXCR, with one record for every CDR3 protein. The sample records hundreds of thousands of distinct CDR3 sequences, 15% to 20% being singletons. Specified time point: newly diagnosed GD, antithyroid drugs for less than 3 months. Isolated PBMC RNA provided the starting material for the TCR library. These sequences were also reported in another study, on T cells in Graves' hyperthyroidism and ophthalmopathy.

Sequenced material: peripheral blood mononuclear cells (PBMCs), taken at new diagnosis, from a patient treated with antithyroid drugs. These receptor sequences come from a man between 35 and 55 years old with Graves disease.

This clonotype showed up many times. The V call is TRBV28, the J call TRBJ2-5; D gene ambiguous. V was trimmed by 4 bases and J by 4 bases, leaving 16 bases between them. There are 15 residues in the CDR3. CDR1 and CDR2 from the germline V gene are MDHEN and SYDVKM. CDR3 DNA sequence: TGTGCCAGCAGTTCCTGGACGAGAGAGGTAGAGACCCAGTACTTC. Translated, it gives CASSSWTREVETQYF.

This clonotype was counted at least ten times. CDR3 amino acids: CASSGAGAGPSYNEQFF. CDR3 sequence (DNA): TGTGCCAGCAGTGGAGCGGGAGCGGGGCCCTCCTACAATGAGCAGTTCTTC. The chain employs TRBV2 and TRBJ2-1; 8 bases map to TRBD2. Looked up from germline, CDR1 is SNHLY and CDR2 is FYNNEI. The CDR3 length is 17 residues. The trim removed 4 bases at V and 0 bases at J, leaving 8 bases unmatched.

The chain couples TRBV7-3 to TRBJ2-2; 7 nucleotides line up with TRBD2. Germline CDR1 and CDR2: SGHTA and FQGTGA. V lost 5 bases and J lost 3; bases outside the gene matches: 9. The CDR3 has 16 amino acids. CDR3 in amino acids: CASSPLGRADTGELFF. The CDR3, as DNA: TGTGCCAGCAGCCCACTGGGGAGGGCTGACACCGGGGAGCTGTTTTTT. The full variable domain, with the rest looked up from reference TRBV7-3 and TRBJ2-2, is GAGVSQTPSNKVTEKGKYVELRCDPISGHTALYWYRQSLGQGPEFLIYFQGTGAADDSGLPNDRFFAVRPEGSVSTLKIQRTERGDSAVYLCASSPLGRADTGELFFGEGSRLTVL.

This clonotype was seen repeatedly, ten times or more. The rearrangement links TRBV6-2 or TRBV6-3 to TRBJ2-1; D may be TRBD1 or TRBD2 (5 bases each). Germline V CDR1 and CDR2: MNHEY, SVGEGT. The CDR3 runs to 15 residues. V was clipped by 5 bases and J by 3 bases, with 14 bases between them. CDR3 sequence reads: CASSGPGRSYNEQFF. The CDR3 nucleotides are TGTGCCAGCAGTGGGCCGGGACGGAGCTACAATGAGCAGTTCTTC.